Below are 31 T cell receptor beta chains sequenced from a single sample in a study of radiation and T cells in renal cell carcinoma. Assay: immunoSEQ multiplex PCR; the TCRdb copy retains only in-frame clones and omits some. Of some 95,000 clones listed, roughly 90% are singletons. Indicated time point: baseline pretreatment blood. This sample's treatment: 15 Gy SBRT to primary tumor, nephrectomy 4 weeks later. This specimen consisted of blood, obtained from a patient whose treatment included radiotherapy and nephrectomy. The receptors originated from a man between 50 and 59 years old with renal cell carcinoma.

This clone was counted only a few times. The rearrangement joins TRBV5-1 to TRBJ2-2, with 7 bases fitting TRBD1. The length of the CDR3 is 15 residues. Per germline, CDR1 SGHRS and CDR2 YFSETQ. J gave up 1 base and V 2 bases, and 2 bases lay outside the gene matches. The CDR3 protein is CASSFGTENTGELFF. Here the CDR3 DNA reads TGCGCCAGCAGCTTCGGGACAGAGAACACCGGGGAGCTGTTTTTT.

The rearrangement joins TRBV7-2 to TRBJ2-1, with 7 bases aligning to TRBD2. The CDR3 has 14 amino acids. V was clipped by 5 bases and J by 7 bases; unmatched bases: 8. CDR1 and CDR2 from the germline V gene are SGHTA and FQGNSA. This chain's CDR3 is CASSRTDGGNEQFF. DNA of the CDR3: TGTGCCAGCAGCCGAACAGACGGGGGGAATGAGCAGTTCTTC.

The chain is built from TRBV25-1 and TRBJ1-2, with TRBD1 identical over 7 bases. There are 14 residues in the CDR3. Germline CDR1 and CDR2: MGHDK and SYGVNS. V trimming: 3 bases; J trimming: 8 bases; junction bases outside the gene matches: 9. The CDR3 nucleotides are TGTGCCAGCAGTGACCCCACAGGGGTAGAGGGCTACACCTTC. Residues: CASSDPTGVEGYTF.

The chain joins TRBV7-3 to TRBJ2-2; TRBD2 matches at 11 bases. The CDR3 extends over 18 amino acids. Germline CDR1 and CDR2: SGHTA and FQGTGA. J lost 6 bases, V lost 0 bases, and 9 bases had no gene match. The CDR3, as DNA: TGTGCCAGCAGCTTAACTGCTAGCGGGGGGCCGTCCTCCGGGGAGCTGTTTTTT. This translates into CASSLTASGGPSSGELFF.

This chain links TRBV5-1 with TRBJ2-5; D uncertain. The V and J ends lost 0 bases and 1 base respectively, with 7 bases between them. The CDR3 has 14 amino acids. Germline CDR1 and CDR2: SGHRS and YFSETQ. CDR3 loop: CASSLVQPQETQYF. CDR3 in DNA: TGCGCCAGCAGCTTGGTTCAGCCCCAAGAGACCCAGTACTTC. Full variable domain (missing parts from reference TRBV5-1 and TRBJ2-5): KAGVTQTPRYLIKTRGQQVTLSCSPISGHRSVSWYQQTPGQGLQFLFEYFSETQRNKGNFPGRFSGRQFSNSRSEMNVSTLELGDSALYLCASSLVQPQETQYFGPGTRLLVL.

This chain links TRBV19 with TRBJ1-1, with TRBD1 identical over 9 bases. The CDR3 sequence is 12 residues long. Unmatched junction bases numbered 1, after V lost 8 bases and J lost 3 bases. Looked up from germline, CDR1 is LNHDA and CDR2 is SQIVND (reference sequence). CDR3 residues: CASGQGYTEAFF. CDR3 sequence (DNA): TGTGCCAGTGGACAGGGGTACACTGAAGCTTTCTTT.

The gene calls are TRBV7-2 and TRBJ2-3, with TRBD2 matching over 8 bases. The CDR3 is 16 residues long. Per germline, CDR1 SGHTA and CDR2 FQGNSA. Losses at the gene ends were 5 bases for V and 3 bases for J; bases not matched to a gene: 10. CDR3: CASSAGTSGETDTQYF. The CDR3 bases are TGTGCCAGCAGCGCTGGAACTAGCGGAGAAACAGATACGCAGTATTTT.

The rearrangement joins TRBV19 to TRBJ1-1; possibly TRBD1 for D (5 bases). CDR1 and CDR2 from the germline V gene are LNHDA and SQIVND (reference sequence). Trimming shortened V by 5 bases and J by 3 bases, and 19 bases separated the two germline ends. This CDR3 is built from 16 residues. As DNA, the CDR3 is TGTGCCAGTAGTGTGGGACGGCCAATCGGAGACACTGAAGCTTTCTTT. Its protein product is CASSVGRPIGDTEAFF.

The genes are TRBV29-1 and TRBJ1-1, with D maybe TRBD1 (5 bases). V gave up 7 bases and J gave up 1 base, with 16 bases separating them. The length of the CDR3 is 14 residues. Germline V gene lookup returns CDR1 SQVTM and CDR2 ANQGSEA. This chain's CDR3 is CSAKRDEGNTEAFF. The CDR3 DNA sequence: TGCAGCGCAAAACGGGACGAAGGGAACACTGAAGCTTTCTTT.

The rearrangement links TRBV29-1 to TRBJ1-2; tentative D call: TRBD1 (6 bases). Trimming pared 7 bases from V and 2 bases from J, leaving 14 bases between. This CDR3 contains 13 residues. CDR1 SQVTM and CDR2 ANQGSEA come from the germline V gene. The CDR3 region is CSASRTANYGYTF. DNA for the CDR3: TGCAGCGCCTCCCGGACAGCAAACTATGGCTACACCTTC.

This rearrangement joins TRBV6-5 to TRBJ1-5; unclear D gene. This CDR3 is built from 15 residues. Germline CDR1 is MNHEY and CDR2 is SVGAGI. Trimming left V 5 bases short and J 0 bases short, with 11 bases between. CDR3 amino acids: CASSPLSDSNQPQHF. The CDR3 nucleotides read TGTGCCAGCAGTCCCCTAAGCGATAGCAATCAGCCCCAGCATTTT.

The genes are TRBV5-6 and TRBJ2-7, with D hard to call. Deletions cut 2 bases from V and 0 bases from J, with 6 bases between. Germline V lookup: CDR1 SGHDT, CDR2 YYEEEE. The CDR3 is 13 amino acids. CDR3 bases: TGTGCCAGCAGCTTCAGAAGCTCCTACGAGCAGTACTTC. This sequence encodes CASSFRSSYEQYF.

The CDR3 DNA sequence: TGCGCCAGCAGATCGGGACAAACTAGCACAGATACGCAGTATTTT. Protein sequence: CASRSGQTSTDTQYF. This rearrangement joins TRBV5-1 to TRBJ2-3; a weak D match, TRBD1 (6 bases). CDR1 SGHRS and CDR2 YFSETQ come from the germline V gene. V dropped 5 bases and J dropped 0 bases, with 13 bases sitting between them. CDR3 length: 15 residues. The full variable domain, completed using reference TRBV5-1 and TRBJ2-3, is KAGVTQTPRYLIKTRGQQVTLSCSPISGHRSVSWYQQTPGQGLQFLFEYFSETQRNKGNFPGRFSGRQFSNSRSEMNVSTLELGDSALYLCASRSGQTSTDTQYFGPGTRLTVL.

For the CDR3, the DNA is TGTGCCAGCAGTGAACTATCGGGACTAGCGGGAGTACGCGAGCAGTACTTC. This codes for CASSELSGLAGVREQYF. This chain joins TRBV6-1 and TRBJ2-7, with TRBD2 matching 14 bases. V dropped 2 bases and J dropped 6; count of bases not matched to a gene: 9. The CDR3 covers 17 residues. Germline-derived CDR1 and CDR2 are MNHNS and SASEGT.

The genes are TRBV18 and TRBJ1-1; 9 bases map to TRBD1. Looked up from germline, CDR1 is KGHSH and CDR2 is LQKENI. V lost 4 bases to trimming and J lost 4 bases; unmatched junction nucleotides: 4. The CDR3 has 14 residues. The CDR3 protein is CASSLDRGGTEAFF. DNA for the CDR3: TGTGCCAGCTCACTCGACAGGGGGGGCACTGAAGCTTTCTTT. Filled out from reference TRBV18 and TRBJ1-1, the complete variable domain reads NAGVMQNPRHLVRRRGQEARLRCSPMKGHSHVYWYRQLPEEGLKFMVYLQKENIIDESGMPKERFSAEFPKEGPSILRIQQVVRGDSAAYFCASSLDRGGTEAFFGQGTRLTVV.

With respect to this clone: Other nucleotide sequences from this sample produce the same CDR3. DNA of the CDR3: TGCGCCAGCAGCTTGGCCGCACAGCAGGAGACCCAGTACTTC. Its protein is CASSLAAQQETQYF. The rearrangement joins TRBV5-1 to TRBJ2-5; D not resolved. The germline CDR1 and CDR2 sequences are SGHRS and YFSETQ. The CDR3 is 14 residues long. V shed 0 bases and J shed 5 bases, with 11 bases lying between them.

The chain recombines TRBV28 with TRBJ2-7; D uncertain. Germline V gives CDR1 MDHEN, CDR2 SYDVKM. CDR3 length equals 13 residues. V lost 2 bases and J 5 bases, leaving 10 bases between the germline ends. In DNA form, the CDR3 reads TGTGCCAGCAGTTTAGACGACACCCACGAGCAGTACTTC. Its translation: CASSLDDTHEQYF.

Ten or more counts support this clone. V and J are TRBV28 and TRBJ2-7; D perhaps matches TRBD2 (6 bases). Germline loops: CDR1 MDHEN, CDR2 SYDVKM. This CDR3 has 15 residues. V lost 8 bases and J 0 bases, leaving 17 bases between the germline ends. CDR3 nucleotide sequence: TGTGCCAGCGGGTTAGGAGGGCCGAGCTCCTACGAGCAGTACTTC. Protein sequence: CASGLGGPSSYEQYF.

The chain joins TRBV30 to TRBJ2-7, with D unresolved. The CDR3 extends over 12 amino acids. Trimming shortened V by 5 bases and J by 2 bases, and 10 bases separated the two germline ends. Germline CDR1 is GTSNPN and CDR2 is SVGIG (reference sequence). The CDR3 loop reads CAWGLSTYEQYF. DNA of the CDR3: TGTGCCTGGGGCTTATCCACCTACGAGCAGTACTTC.

The chain links TRBV6-4 to TRBJ1-5, with unresolved D. Germline values: CDR1 MRHNA, CDR2 SNTAGT. The CDR3 is made up of 13 amino acids. Trimming removed 10 bases from V and 4 bases from J, with 14 bases in between. The DNA for the CDR3 is TGTGCCAAAGAGCCGGACGGTAATCAGCCCCAGCATTTT. Encoded protein: CAKEPDGNQPQHF.

This clone has only a few counts. The chain uses TRBV7-6 and TRBJ2-3; 7 nucleotides line up with TRBD1. The V segment lost 6 bases and the J segment 1 base; nucleotides outside the gene matches: 7. The CDR3 sequence is 15 residues long. CDR1 SGHVS and CDR2 FNYEAQ come from the germline V gene. This CDR3 is CASRSAGTGTDTQYF. The CDR3 DNA reads as TGTGCCAGCAGATCAGCAGGGACAGGCACAGATACGCAGTATTTT.

This clone was found a few times. The chain employs TRBV5-1 and TRBJ1-1; a possible D gene is TRBD1 (5 bases). CDR1 and CDR2 from the germline V gene are SGHRS and YFSETQ. V gave up 4 bases and J gave up 0 bases, with 10 bases separating them. The CDR3 consists of 14 residues. CDR3 DNA: TGCGCCAGCAGCCGACAGACCTTGAACACTGAAGCTTTCTTT. This sequence encodes CASSRQTLNTEAFF. The full variable domain, its missing parts supplied by reference TRBV5-1 and TRBJ1-1, is KAGVTQTPRYLIKTRGQQVTLSCSPISGHRSVSWYQQTPGQGLQFLFEYFSETQRNKGNFPGRFSGRQFSNSRSEMNVSTLELGDSALYLCASSRQTLNTEAFFGQGTRLTVV.

The chain links TRBV5-4 to TRBJ2-5; 7 nucleotides line up with TRBD1. The V gene's germline CDR1 is SGHNT and CDR2 YYREEE (reference sequence). The trim removed 1 base at V and 3 bases at J, leaving 3 bases unmatched. This CDR3 spans 14 amino acids. CDR3 residues: CASSLRQGEETQYF. The CDR3 bases are TGTGCCAGCAGCTTGCGTCAGGGGGAAGAGACCCAGTACTTC.

The rearrangement joins TRBV28 to TRBJ2-3; D call uncertain. The germline V and J ends were trimmed by 3 bases and 2 bases, with 6 bases remaining between them. The CDR3 contains 13 residues. From germline, CDR1 is MDHEN and CDR2 SYDVKM. This CDR3 reads CASSFSYTDTQYF. The CDR3, as DNA: TGTGCCAGCAGTTTTTCCTACACAGATACGCAGTATTTT.

V gene TRBV19 combines with J gene TRBJ1-4; 7 nucleotides match TRBD1. The CDR3 length is 14 residues. The J segment lost 8 bases and the V segment lost 7 bases, leaving 10 bases of the junction unmatched. Per germline, CDR1 LNHDA and CDR2 SQIVND (reference sequence). CDR3 loop: CASTPGGGPEKLFF. DNA of the CDR3: TGTGCCAGTACCCCAGGGGGAGGCCCAGAAAAACTGTTTTTT.

The CDR3 sequence is CASSLRPQETQYF. The CDR3 nucleotides are TGTGCCAGCAGCTTGAGACCCCAAGAGACCCAGTACTTC. This sequence joins TRBV7-3 and TRBJ2-5; D is unclear. Germline CDR1 is SGHTA and CDR2 is FQGTGA. V lost 3 bases and J 1 base, leaving 6 bases between the germline ends. The CDR3 is made up of 13 amino acids.

J is TRBJ2-1 and V is TRBV29-1, with TRBD2 as a possible D gene (6 bases). This CDR3 region has 17 residues. CDR1 and CDR2 (germline): SQVTM, ANQGSEA. The ends were cut back, 5 bases at V and 0 bases at J, with 20 bases in the middle. This CDR3 reads CSVLRSGPHTSYNEQFF. As DNA, the CDR3 is TGCAGCGTTCTGAGGAGCGGGCCCCACACCTCCTACAATGAGCAGTTCTTC.

The chain couples TRBV11-1 to TRBJ2-7; D might be TRBD2 (5 bases). The CDR3 is 12 residues long. Germline V CDR1 and CDR2: SGHAT, FQDESV (reference sequence). Between the trimmed V and J ends, which lost 4 bases and 5 bases, there was a span of 9 bases. In DNA, the CDR3 is TGTGCCAGCAGCTCCTGGAGGAACGAGCAGTACTTC. Its translation: CASSSWRNEQYF.

The rearrangement joins TRBV29-1 to TRBJ2-1; TRBD2 agrees at 14 bases. The CDR3 is 18 amino acids. After removal of 3 bases from V and 0 bases from J, the junction contained 7 bases not matched to a gene. Germline CDR1 and CDR2: SQVTM and ANQGSEA. The CDR3 nucleotides read TGCAGCGTTGACAGGACTAGCGGGGGGCTTACCTCCTACAATGAGCAGTTCTTC. It is translated as CSVDRTSGGLTSYNEQFF.

The chain couples TRBV18 to TRBJ2-1; 9 nucleotides agree with TRBD2. Trimming removed 0 bases from V and 5 bases from J; junction bases left unmatched: 5. Germline V gene sequence: CDR1 KGHSH, CDR2 LQKENI. The CDR3 contains 16 residues. CDR3 sequence: CASSPPRGGGDNEQFF. CDR3 DNA: TGTGCCAGCTCACCACCTCGCGGGGGGGGTGACAATGAGCAGTTCTTC. The full variable domain, in which reference TRBV18 and TRBJ2-1 provide the parts outside the CDR3, is NAGVMQNPRHLVRRRGQEARLRCSPMKGHSHVYWYRQLPEEGLKFMVYLQKENIIDESGMPKERFSAEFPKEGPSILRIQQVVRGDSAAYFCASSPPRGGGDNEQFFGPGTRLTVL.

The V call is TRBV29-1, the J call TRBJ1-2; D is uncertain. Germline CDR1 and CDR2: SQVTM and ANQGSEA. The CDR3 has 15 residues. The ends were cut back, 0 bases at V and 4 bases at J, with 15 bases in the middle. The CDR3 nucleotides are TGCAGCGTTGAAGATCCTCATTCGGGCGCCTATGGCTACACCTTC. It specifies CSVEDPHSGAYGYTF.